This paragraph reports one TCR beta chain. Its antigen is undetermined. Germline CDR1 reads SGHNT; CDR2 reads YENEEA. CDR3 length: 14 residues. The V gene lost 4 bases and the J gene lost 3 bases, with 9 bases spanning the gap. This sample is part of a study of shared clonotypes between healthy human individuals. Study-level points and caveats: Among donors, the sharing of clonotypes was expected to be influenced by sequencing depth.

The table came from immunoSEQ multiplex PCR; TCRdb's copy has only in-frame clones and leaves some out. The top ten hold about 0.45% of the sample, which has about 1.5 million clones, approximately 98% seen once. This chain connects TRBV11-3 to TRBJ2-2, with D unclear. The receptor comes from a man aged 30 to 39 in good health. Specimen: naive CD4+ T cells sorted from blood. Sample subset: CD45RA+ positively selected. The CDR3 bases are TGTGCCAGCAGCTCCGGGCCGTACACCGGGGAGCTGTTTTTT. It codes for CASSSGPYTGELFF.